This TCR beta chain comes out of a study of T cells after posttransplantation cyclophosphamide. The CDR3 is 16 amino acids. Germline lookup yields CDR1 SGHTA and CDR2 FQGNSA. V lost 1 base to trimming and J lost 2 bases; unmatched junction nucleotides: 5. Data came from immunoSEQ multiplex PCR; TCRdb stores just in-frame clones and leaves some out. The repertoire shows 34,000 or so clones, none seen only once; the top ten take around 6.5%. The rearrangement joins TRBV7-2 to TRBJ2-7, with 10 bases fitting TRBD1. The sequenced sample consisted of PBMCs. The receptor's source is a woman between 50 and 59 years old in good health and a related stem cell transplant donor. The CDR3 DNA sequence: TGTGCCAGCAGCTTAGGAGGCGGACAGGGGGCCTACGAGCAGTACTTC. It codes for CASSLGGGQGAYEQYF.